Given below is one T cell receptor (beta chain) in context. The sample belongs to a study of blood T cell repertoires in COVID-19. Study as a whole: COVID-19 samples, acute and convalescent, were from the United States, Italy and Spain. PBMCs, B-cell-depleted T cells, or T cells provided the cDNA or gDNA that made up the material.

Original methodology: How many nucleated cells were present was estimated from reference gene primer amplification. Generated by immunoSEQ multiplex PCR, the TCRdb table keeps only in-frame clones and is missing some. The DNA gave D and trimming, while V, J and clone size come from that table. The sample has roughly 100,000 clones, about 91% seen once. Germline V gene data show CDR1 as DFQATT and CDR2 as SNEGSKA (reference sequence). The V gene end was trimmed by 3 bases and the J gene end by 5 bases; junction bases not matched to a gene: 7. CDR3 length: 15 residues. This chain connects TRBV20-1 to TRBJ2-7; 13 nucleotides align to TRBD2. This TCR came from a man aged 18 to 30 with acute or convalescent COVID-19. The sample taken for sequencing was peripheral blood. This chain's CDR3 is CSASPTSGRADEQYF. The CDR3 coding sequence is TGCAGTGCTAGTCCCACTAGCGGGAGGGCCGACGAGCAGTACTTC.